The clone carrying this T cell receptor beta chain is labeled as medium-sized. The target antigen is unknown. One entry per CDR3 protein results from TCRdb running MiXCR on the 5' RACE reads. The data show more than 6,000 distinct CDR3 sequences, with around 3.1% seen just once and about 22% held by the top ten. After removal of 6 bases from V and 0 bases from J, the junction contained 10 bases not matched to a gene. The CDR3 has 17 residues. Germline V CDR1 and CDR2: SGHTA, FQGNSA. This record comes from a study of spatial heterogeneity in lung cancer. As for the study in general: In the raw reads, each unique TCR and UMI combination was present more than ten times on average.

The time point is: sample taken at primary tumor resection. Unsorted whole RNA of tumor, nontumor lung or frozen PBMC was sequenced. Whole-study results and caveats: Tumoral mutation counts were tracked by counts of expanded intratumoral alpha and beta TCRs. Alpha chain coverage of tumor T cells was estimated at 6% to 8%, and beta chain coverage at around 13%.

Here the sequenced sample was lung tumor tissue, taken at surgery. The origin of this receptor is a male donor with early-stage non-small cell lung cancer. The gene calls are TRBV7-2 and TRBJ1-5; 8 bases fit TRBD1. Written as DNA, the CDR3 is TGTGCCAGCAGTCGCGGGACAGGAGAAACTAGCAATCAGCCCCAGCATTTT. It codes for CASSRGTGETSNQPQHF.